A single T cell receptor (beta chain) is shown here with its context. This clone was picked up a small number of times. Its antigen remains unidentified. The record has no base qualities; no much larger clone is one base away. The data were obtained in a study of CD8+ T cells in alopecia areata (dated by TCRdb to 2017 to 2018). Concerning the study at large: The treated patients, all with moderate-to-severe alopecia areata, were enrolled in an open-label pilot trial of oral tofacitinib given at 5 to 10 mg twice daily. Tofacitinib was given for 6 to 18 months, followed by 6 months of follow-up off drug to assess delayed response and recurrence. For the treated patients, the SALT score, which quantifies what percentage of scalp surface area is affected, served as the measure of disease severity. High-throughput TCRbeta sequencing was used to examine T cell clonal expansion in alopecia areata in both the C3H/HeJ mouse model and human patients. Human TCRbeta sequencing covered scalp tissue and sorted CD4+ and CD8+ peripheral blood T cells from patchy and totalis/universalis alopecia areata patients and healthy controls. Biopsies were taken from tofacitinib-treated patients at baseline and at 4 and 24 weeks of treatment, and a later scalp biopsy was taken in several of the tofacitinib-treated patients. Scalp clonality was compared across normal scalp (n=4), patchy alopecia areata scalp (n=8), and alopecia totalis/universalis scalp (n=8). RNA came from the PAXgene miRNA kit for fixed scalp, the miRNeasy kit for PBMCs, and the RNeasy kit for mouse skin. immunoSEQ multiplex PCR using 35 Vbeta forward primers and 13 Jbeta reverse primers was used to amplify TCRbeta CDR3 regions.

The protocol used for the library was the immunoSEQ multiplex PCR assay. RNA was extracted from all samples and reverse transcribed into cDNA, which served as template for TCR sequencing. SuperScript III was used to make first-strand cDNA, primed with a 2:1 mix of oligo-dT and random hexamers. A synthetic immune receptor repertoire was used to measure amplification bias, and any remaining bias was corrected computationally. Turning to the authors' computational methods: Raw reads were preprocessed to remove errors, and CDR3 was defined by IMGT conventions from the conserved cysteine to phenylalanine. Clonality was computed by normalizing Shannon entropy by log2 of the number of productive unique TCRs and subtracting the result from 1. CD4 or CD8 identity of scalp clones was inferred by cross-referencing scalp TCRbeta sequences with sorted blood CD4 and CD8 repertoires. TCRdb took over this immuneACCESS table, retaining in-frame rearrangements with V and J assigned. Such tables are incomplete; in checked studies, under half of the missing clones stem from an unresolved V gene, and the remainder is unexplained. That table gives V, J and clone size, and the DNA gave D and trimming. Counted in this sample were 120,000 or so clones; approximately 60% of them appeared once. The ten top clones hold more than 5.5% of the sample.

The paper's findings and limits, for the study overall: Resident alphabeta T cells in normal human skin are also sequenced, complicating scalp TCR repertoire analysis, unlike mouse skin dominated by gammadelta T cells. TCR sequences shared between patients were less clear than in mice, possibly partly because of HLA diversity in the patient population. With tofacitinib, both scalp clonality and the number of expanded CD8+ clones among the top 100 scalp clones went down significantly. Because the treated cohort was small and included a single nonresponder, larger studies are needed to assess links between baseline CD8+ expansion and response. During tofacitinib treatment, many expanded lesional clones stuck around in both scalp and blood, and this persistence may partly explain why relapse happens after treatment is stopped. Higher clonality and more expanded CD8+ clones were observed in lesional scalp than in normal scalp, particularly in alopecia totalis/universalis, a finding suggestive of antigenic drive.

The time point label, read with the paper, signifies: more than 3 weeks on oral tofacitinib. The sample's treatment or condition, from its label and the paper: oral pan-JAK inhibitor, 5-10 mg twice daily. Lesional scalp punch biopsies and peripheral blood were obtained from alopecia areata patients. PBMCs were separated by density centrifugation and stained for CD3, CD4 and CD8, after which CD4+ and CD8+ T cells were sorted on a FACSAria. The sample here was CD4+ T cells sorted from blood, taken at week 4, from a patient treated with tofacitinib. This clonotype was obtained from a human donor with alopecia areata.

The CDR3 corresponds to CASSDGGTGRTEAFF. The nucleotides are TGTGCCAGCAGTGACGGGGGGACGGGTAGGACTGAAGCTTTCTTT. The chain is encoded by TRBV2 joined to TRBJ1-1; TRBD1 is a possible D gene, resting on 5 matching bases. CDR1 is given as SNHLY and CDR2 as FYNNEI, both from the germline V gene. Cut back by 3 bases and 5 bases, the V and J ends lie 16 bases apart. From cysteine to phenylalanine, the CDR3 is 15 amino acids long. This entry keeps only the CDR3 DNA: 45 bases, framed from base 1.